These 29 T cell receptor beta chains were sequenced from one sample in a study of shared clonotypes between healthy human individuals. Clones were read by immunoSEQ multiplex PCR, and TCRdb kept only the in-frame ones, dropping some. The sample contains about 560,000 clones, roughly 79% of which appear only once. The source material was PBMCs. The receptors were gathered from a woman aged 40 to 55 in good health. Some clones in this sample may be carry-over from other donors' samples.

The chain links TRBV5-4 to TRBJ2-5; D gene uncertain. The germline V gene encodes CDR1 SGHNT and CDR2 YYREEE (reference sequence). The V and J ends lost 0 bases and 2 bases respectively, with 11 bases between them. The CDR3 runs to 15 residues. DNA for the CDR3: TGTGCCAGCAGCTTGGCGGCGGCAGCACAAGAGACCCAGTACTTC. Translating it yields CASSLAAAAQETQYF.

The count of this clone is one. The chain recombines TRBV30 with TRBJ2-7, with D perhaps TRBD1 (5 bases). Germline-derived CDR1 and CDR2 are GTSNPN and SVGIG (reference sequence). This CDR3 has 13 amino acids. V dropped 2 bases and J dropped 4 bases, with 12 bases sitting between them. CDR3 amino acids: CAWSFDREYEQYF. CDR3 sequence (DNA): TGTGCCTGGAGTTTCGACAGAGAATACGAGCAGTACTTC.

This clone was seen a handful of times. The gene calls are TRBV4-2 and TRBJ1-5, with a possible D match to TRBD1 (6 bases). The CDR3 length is 14 residues. Deletions cut 4 bases from V and 3 bases from J, with 10 bases between. Germline values: CDR1 LGHNA, CDR2 YNFKEQ. The CDR3 sequence is CASSLGQLNQPQHF. The CDR3 coding sequence is TGTGCCAGCAGCCTCGGACAGCTCAATCAGCCCCAGCATTTT.

This chain joins TRBV4-3 and TRBJ2-7; a weak D match, TRBD1 (6 bases). Germline assignment: CDR1 LGHNA and CDR2 YSLEER. The CDR3 covers 15 residues. V was clipped by 1 base and J by 3 bases, with 13 bases between them. CDR3: CASSQVFGTFYEQYF. The CDR3, as DNA: TGCGCCAGCAGCCAAGTGTTCGGGACATTCTACGAGCAGTACTTC.

The J gene is TRBJ2-7, the V gene TRBV29-1, with D tentatively TRBD1 (6 bases). Germline CDR1 and CDR2: SQVTM and ANQGSEA. The CDR3 is 12 residues long. V was cut by 4 bases and J by 5 bases, with 12 bases left in between. The CDR3 is CSVVARGDEQYF. The CDR3 DNA reads TGCAGCGTTGTGGCCAGGGGAGACGAGCAGTACTTC.

In its sample, this clone was seen many times. V is TRBV28 and J is TRBJ1-2; 7 bases are a match to TRBD1. The germline CDR1 and CDR2 sequences are MDHEN and SYDVKM. The CDR3 consists of 13 residues. V lost 5 bases, J lost 8 bases, and 8 bases stayed unmatched. The CDR3 region is CASSATGREGYTF. In DNA, the CDR3 is TGTGCCAGCAGTGCGACAGGGCGGGAGGGCTACACCTTC.

The chain combines TRBV10-3 with TRBJ2-2, with 7 positions matching TRBD1. The CDR3 loop spans 14 amino acids. Germline V gene sequence: CDR1 ENHRY, CDR2 SYGVKD. V shed 10 bases and J 2 bases; nucleotides not matched to a gene: 7. CDR3 protein: CASTGQPNTGELFF. Here the CDR3 DNA reads TGTGCCAGCACGGGACAGCCCAACACCGGGGAGCTGTTTTTT.

CDR3 protein: CATRRGLSEAFF. In DNA, the CDR3 is TGTGCCACCCGTCGGGGACTTTCTGAAGCTTTCTTT. The chain recombines TRBV6-5 with TRBJ1-1, with D maybe TRBD1 (5 bases). Trimming pared 10 bases from V and 6 bases from J, leaving 15 bases between. Germline CDR1 MNHEY, CDR2 SVGAGI. The CDR3 runs to 12 residues.

This chain connects TRBV30 to TRBJ1-5; D is uncertain. V was clipped by 8 bases and J by 0 bases, with 8 bases between them. CDR1 is GTSNPN and CDR2 is SVGIG in the germline V gene (reference sequence). This CDR3 has 12 residues. Here the CDR3 reads CAGGDSNQPQHF. The DNA for the CDR3 is TGTGCCGGCGGAGATAGCAATCAGCCCCAGCATTTT.

The rearrangement joins TRBV28 to TRBJ2-7; 11 positions agree with TRBD2. Trimming removed 6 bases from V and 9 bases from J; junction bases left unmatched: 10. The germline CDR1 and CDR2 sequences are MDHEN and SYDVKM. This CDR3 comprises 14 residues. The CDR3 DNA sequence: TGTGCCAGCAGCCCACTAGCGGGAGCGTTAGGGCAGTACTTC. This gives the protein CASSPLAGALGQYF.

The chain couples TRBV11-2 to TRBJ2-2; 9 bases fit TRBD1. V shed 5 bases, J shed 4 bases, and the junction held 8 bases outside the gene matches. There are 16 residues in the CDR3. Germline lookup yields CDR1 SGHAT and CDR2 FQNNGV. The CDR3 region has the DNA TGTGCCAGCAGCACCACAGGGGGCCTGGTCACCGGGGAGCTGTTTTTT. It codes for CASSTTGGLVTGELFF.

About this clone: The junction departs from germline at one end; a sequencing error may be responsible. The V gene is TRBV30, the J gene TRBJ2-2, with D hard to call. CDR1 GTSNPN and CDR2 SVGIG come from the germline V gene (reference sequence). The CDR3 runs to 13 residues. Here the CDR3 reads CTWSGRVAGELFF. CDR3 in DNA: TGTACCTGGAGTGGTAGGGTTGCCGGGGAGCTGTTTTTT.

This clone showed up just once. This chain connects TRBV27 to TRBJ2-7; perhaps D is TRBD1 or TRBD2 (6 bases each). Trimming cost V 3 bases and J 0 bases, with 12 bases left between them. Germline V lookup: CDR1 MNHEY, CDR2 SMNVEV (reference sequence). The CDR3 is 15 amino acids. The chain's CDR3 is CASSFRGPSSYEQYF. The CDR3 nucleotides read TGTGCCAGCAGTTTCCGGGGGCCTAGCTCCTACGAGCAGTACTTC.

The rearrangement joins TRBV5-4 to TRBJ1-2; perhaps TRBD1 as D (5 bases). The CDR3 contains 14 residues. Between the trimmed V and J ends, which lost 3 bases and 3 bases, there was a span of 12 bases. Per germline, CDR1 SGHNT and CDR2 YYREEE (reference sequence). DNA of the CDR3: TGTGCCAGCAGCTCCACGGGACGGTACTATGGCTACACCTTC. Translating gives CASSSTGRYYGYTF.

For this clone: A much larger clone lies one base from this, so it may be a read error. The sample contains more than one DNA sequence encoding this CDR3. Written as DNA, the CDR3 is TGCGCCAGCAGCTTGGGGACAGGGGCCTATGGCTACACCTTC. It is translated as CASSLGTGAYGYTF. The chain carries TRBV5-1 and TRBJ1-2; 9 bases fit TRBD1. Germline lookup yields CDR1 SGHRS and CDR2 YFSETQ. V was clipped by 0 bases and J by 4 bases; unmatched bases: 1. This CDR3 has 14 residues.

The gene calls are TRBV29-1 and TRBJ2-7, with a possible D match to TRBD1 (5 bases). The CDR3 has 12 residues. Germline lookup yields CDR1 SQVTM and CDR2 ANQGSEA. The germline V and J ends were trimmed by 6 bases and 6 bases, with 15 bases remaining between them. CDR3 nucleotide sequence: TGCAGCGTCGACCCAGGGTCTGGCGAGCAGTACTTC. Amino acids: CSVDPGSGEQYF.

This chain connects TRBV5-4 to TRBJ2-5, with TRBD2 matching 7 bases. In germline, CDR1 is SGHNT, CDR2 YYREEE (reference sequence). The trim removed 1 base at V and 0 bases at J, leaving 3 bases unmatched. This CDR3 spans 15 amino acids. The CDR3 coding sequence is TGTGCCAGCAGCTTGAAGGGAGGGTACCAAGAGACCCAGTACTTC. It codes for CASSLKGGYQETQYF.

As for this clone: A much larger clonotype is one base distant, so this may be a read error. The rearrangement links TRBV2 to TRBJ2-7; TRBD2 matches 7 bases. The CDR3 is made up of 14 amino acids. Germline V lookup: CDR1 SNHLY, CDR2 FYNNEI. The CDR3 bases are TGTACCACGAGACCCGGGACTACTCTACGCGAGCAGTACTTC. The encoded protein is CTTRPGTTLREQYF.

The rearrangement joins TRBV15 to TRBJ2-7; 12 bases are a match to TRBD2. Germline CDR1 reads LNHNV; CDR2 reads YYDKDF (reference sequence). The length of the CDR3 is 14 residues. With V trimmed by 7 bases and J by 1 base, 2 bases remained unmatched. In DNA form, the CDR3 reads TGTGCCACCAAAACTAGCGGGAGGTCCTACGAGCAGTACTTC. Its translation is CATKTSGRSYEQYF.

The chain links TRBV5-6 to TRBJ1-2, with D perhaps matching TRBD1 (5 bases). Between the trimmed V and J ends, which lost 1 base and 8 bases, there was a span of 15 bases. The germline V gene encodes CDR1 SGHDT and CDR2 YYEEEE. The CDR3 loop spans 14 amino acids. CDR3: CASSLRGILQGYTF. DNA for the CDR3: TGTGCCAGCAGCTTGAGGGGCATTCTCCAGGGCTACACCTTC.

A note on this clone: At one end the junction does not follow the germline gene, possibly because of a read error. This rearrangement joins TRBV6-5 to TRBJ2-3, with D possibly TRBD1 on 6 matching bases. This CDR3 comprises 14 residues. From germline, CDR1 is MNHEY and CDR2 SVGAGI. CDR3 residues: CASNYRVPTGTQYF. CDR3 DNA: TGTGCCAGCAACTACAGGGTCCCCACAGGTACGCAGTATTTT.

V is TRBV18 and J is TRBJ1-5; a weak D match, TRBD1 (5 bases). V was shortened by 2 bases and J by 6 bases, with 14 bases between the two germline ends. CDR1 is KGHSH and CDR2 is LQKENI in the germline V gene. The CDR3 is 15 amino acids. The CDR3 loop reads CASSPGRELGQPQHF. In nucleotides, the CDR3 is TGTGCCAGCTCACCAGGCAGGGAACTCGGTCAGCCCCAGCATTTT.

V gene TRBV28 combines with J gene TRBJ1-6, with D perhaps matching TRBD1 (5 bases). Per germline, CDR1 MDHEN and CDR2 SYDVKM. V was clipped by 9 bases and J by 9 bases, with 18 bases between them. The CDR3 is 14 residues long. CDR3 nucleotides: TGTGCCAGTCGGGGACCAGGGCAAAGTTCACCCCTCCACTTT. Translation gives CASRGPGQSSPLHF. Drawing the rest from reference TRBV28 and TRBJ1-6, the complete variable domain is DVKVTQSSRYLVKRTGEKVFLECVQDMDHENMFWYRQDPGLGLRLIYFSYDVKMKEKGDIPEGYSVSREKKERFSLILESASTNQTSMYLCASRGPGQSSPLHFGNGTRLTVT.

As concerns this clone: A single base separates this from a much larger clone, so it may be a read error. V and J are TRBV11-1 and TRBJ2-1, with 13 positions matching TRBD2. The V gene's germline CDR1 is SGHAT and CDR2 FQDESV (reference sequence). The CDR3 is made up of 18 amino acids. The junction had 16 bases not matched to a gene; V was cut back by 6 bases and J by 8 bases. CDR3 nucleotides: TGTGCCAGCAGAAAACGGGGTAGCGGGACTAGCGGGATCTATGAGCAGTTCTTC. Its translation: CASRKRGSGTSGIYEQFF.

This rearrangement joins TRBV27 to TRBJ2-2; D possibly matches TRBD1 or TRBD2 (5 bases each). V was pared by 5 bases and J by 4 bases, with 20 bases between. Germline values: CDR1 MNHEY, CDR2 SMNVEV (reference sequence). The CDR3 is 17 residues long. CDR3 protein: CASSNAGTRGTTGELFF. The CDR3 coding sequence is TGTGCCAGCAGTAACGCCGGGACCCGAGGGACCACCGGGGAGCTGTTTTTT.

In its sample, this clone was seen a few times. The J gene is TRBJ2-6, the V gene TRBV7-3; D is uncertain. The CDR3 has 14 residues. Germline V gene data show CDR1 as SGHTA and CDR2 as FQGTGA. Trimming took off 0 bases at V and 0 bases at J, with 0 bases between the two ends. The CDR3 DNA reads TGTGCCAGCAGCTTAACCTCTGGGGCCAACGTCCTGACTTTC. Translation gives CASSLTSGANVLTF.

The chain uses TRBV27 and TRBJ2-7, with D perhaps matching TRBD1 or TRBD2 (5 bases each). Germline V gives CDR1 MNHEY, CDR2 SMNVEV (reference sequence). Trimming shortened V by 4 bases and J by 0 bases, and 13 bases separated the two germline ends. The CDR3 has 15 amino acids. The CDR3 DNA follows: TGTGCCAGCAGTTCCCCGGGACCTACCTCCTACGAGCAGTACTTC. This encodes CASSSPGPTSYEQYF.

The chain links TRBV7-2 to TRBJ2-1, with D unresolved. V gave up 2 bases and J gave up 8 bases, with 10 bases separating them. Germline V gives CDR1 SGHTA, CDR2 FQGNSA. The CDR3 totals 13 residues. This chain's CDR3 is CASSLWSVDEQFF. CDR3 bases: TGTGCCAGCAGCTTATGGTCCGTCGATGAGCAGTTCTTC.

V usage is TRBV18 and J usage is TRBJ1-1; D call uncertain. Germline V CDR1 and CDR2: KGHSH, LQKENI. V was clipped by 3 bases and J by 1 base, with 15 bases between them. The CDR3 length is 16 residues. CDR3 coding DNA: TGTGCCAGCTCACCTCCGGGAAGATGGGAGAACACTGAAGCTTTCTTT. Protein sequence: CASSPPGRWENTEAFF.